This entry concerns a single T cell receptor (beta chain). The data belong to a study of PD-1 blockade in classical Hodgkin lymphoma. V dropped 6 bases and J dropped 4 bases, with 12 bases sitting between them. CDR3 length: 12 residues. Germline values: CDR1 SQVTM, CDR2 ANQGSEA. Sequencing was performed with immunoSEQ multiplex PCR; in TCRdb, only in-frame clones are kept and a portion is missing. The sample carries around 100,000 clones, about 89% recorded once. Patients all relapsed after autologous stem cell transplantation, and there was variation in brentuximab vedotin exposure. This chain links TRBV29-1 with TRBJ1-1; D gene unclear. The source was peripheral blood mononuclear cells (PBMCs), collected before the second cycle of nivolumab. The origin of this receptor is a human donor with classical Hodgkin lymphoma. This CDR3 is CSVGFWGTEAFF. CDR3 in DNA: TGCAGCGTGGGTTTTTGGGGCACTGAAGCTTTCTTT.